These 17 T cell receptor beta chains originate from one sample sequenced in a study of shared clonotypes between healthy human individuals. Some clones are missing from TCRdb's copy, which holds only in-frame ones; the method was immunoSEQ multiplex PCR. The top ten hold more than 0.1% of the sample, which has some 2 million clones, 85% to 95% seen once. The material sequenced was naive CD4+ T cells sorted from blood. Subset noted: CD45RA+ positively selected. The source is a man younger than 35 in good health.

The chain employs TRBV25-1 and TRBJ2-2; TRBD2 agrees at 10 bases. J lost 6 bases, V lost 2 bases, and 6 bases had no gene match. From germline, CDR1 is MGHDK and CDR2 SYGVNS. CDR3 length: 16 amino acids. DNA of the CDR3: TGTGCCAGCAGTGAAGTCAGCGGGAGGGCCCCCGGGGAGCTGTTTTTT. Amino acid sequence: CASSEVSGRAPGELFF.

The chain combines TRBV5-1 with TRBJ1-1; D perhaps matches TRBD1 (6 bases). Germline V gene lookup returns CDR1 SGHRS and CDR2 YFSETQ. The CDR3 is made up of 14 amino acids. V was trimmed by 4 bases and J by 2 bases, leaving 12 bases between them. DNA for the CDR3: TGCGCCAGCAGCATACAGGGTTTTAACACTGAAGCTTTCTTT. It specifies CASSIQGFNTEAFF.

The chain employs TRBV7-3 and TRBJ2-6; D gene ambiguous. In germline, CDR1 is SGHTA, CDR2 FQGTGA. V shed 1 base and J shed 1 base, with 5 bases lying between them. This CDR3 comprises 15 residues. The CDR3 protein is CASSLMGSGANVLTF. The CDR3 DNA reads as TGTGCCAGCAGCTTAATGGGGTCTGGGGCCAACGTCCTGACTTTC.

The chain carries TRBV13 and TRBJ2-2; D call uncertain. The germline gives CDR1 PRHDT, CDR2 FYEKMQ (reference sequence). The V end was cut by 2 bases, the J end by 5 bases, with 9 bases between. The CDR3 has 14 amino acids. The CDR3 loop is CASSLRQGTGELFF. The CDR3 DNA reads TGTGCCAGCAGCTTAAGGCAAGGGACCGGGGAGCTGTTTTTT.

This chain connects TRBV19 to TRBJ2-7; D is ambiguous. The CDR3 has 14 amino acids. The ends were cut back, 2 bases at V and 2 bases at J, with 10 bases in the middle. The germline V gene encodes CDR1 LNHDA and CDR2 SQIVND (reference sequence). CDR3 DNA sequence: TGTGCCAGTAGTATACGCCAACCTCCCTACGAGCAGTACTTC. Translated, it gives CASSIRQPPYEQYF.

This rearrangement joins TRBV10-3 to TRBJ2-3; 13 bases line up with TRBD2. V was pared by 2 bases and J by 3 bases, with 2 bases of the junction left unmatched. The CDR3 is 16 amino acids. The germline CDR1 and CDR2 sequences are ENHRY and SYGVKD. The CDR3 sequence is CAISEGLAGVTDTQYF. CDR3 DNA sequence: TGTGCCATCAGTGAGGGACTAGCGGGAGTGACAGATACGCAGTATTTT.

This clone has a handful of counts. V usage is TRBV11-2 and J usage is TRBJ1-5; D gene uncertain. Germline V lookup: CDR1 SGHAT, CDR2 FQNNGV. The CDR3 is made up of 16 amino acids. Trimming removed 1 base from V and 0 bases from J, with 10 bases in between. The CDR3 protein is CASSLVAAYSNQPQHF. CDR3 coding DNA: TGTGCCAGCAGCTTAGTAGCCGCCTATAGCAATCAGCCCCAGCATTTT.

The V and J genes are TRBV2 and TRBJ2-7; D may be TRBD1 (6 bases). V dropped 3 bases and J dropped 4 bases, with 16 bases sitting between them. Germline assignment: CDR1 SNHLY and CDR2 FYNNEI. The CDR3 extends over 15 amino acids. The CDR3 loop reads CASSDRGRLRYEQYF. CDR3 sequence (DNA): TGTGCCAGCAGTGACAGGGGTCGCTTACGGTACGAGCAGTACTTC.

The V gene is TRBV7-2, the J gene TRBJ1-5, with 7 bases matching TRBD1. From germline, CDR1 is SGHTA and CDR2 FQGNSA. Trimming cost V 1 base and J 8 bases; bases outside gene matches: 11. This CDR3 spans 16 amino acids. The CDR3 bases are TGTGCCAGCAGCTTAGGGGCCCCGACAGGGAAGGAGCCCCAGCATTTT. Amino acids: CASSLGAPTGKEPQHF. The full variable domain, with the rest looked up from reference TRBV7-2 and TRBJ1-5, is GAGVSQSPSNKVTEKGKDVELRCDPISGHTALYWYRQSLGQGLEFLIYFQGNSAPDKSGLPSDRFSAERTGGSVSTLTIQRTQQEDSAVYLCASSLGAPTGKEPQHFGDGTRLSIL.

To note about this clone: The junction departs from germline at one end; a sequencing error may be responsible. The chain couples TRBV7-7 to TRBJ2-5, with D perhaps TRBD2 (7 bases). The CDR3 totals 17 residues. Germline V gives CDR1 SSHAT, CDR2 FNYEAQ (reference sequence). CDR3 sequence reads: CASSLGRGPTYQETQYF. DNA of the CDR3: TGTGCTAGCAGCTTAGGGCGGGGGCCTACGTACCAAGAGACCCAGTACTTC. The full variable domain, with the rest looked up from reference TRBV7-7 and TRBJ2-5, is GAGVSQSPRYKVTKRGQDVTLRCDPISSHATLYWYQQALGQGPEFLTYFNYEAQPDKSGLPSDRFSAERPEGSISTLTIQRTEQRDSAMYRCASSLGRGPTYQETQYFGPGTRLLVL.

A remark on this clone: One junction end does not reproduce the germline sequence, and a read error may be involved. The chain couples TRBV28 to TRBJ2-6, with 10 bases lining up with TRBD1. The V gene's germline CDR1 is MDHEN and CDR2 SYDVKM. The CDR3 is 14 amino acids. CDR3 in amino acids: CASSWGTGVNVLTF. The CDR3, as DNA: TGTGCCAGCAGTTGGGGGACAGGGGTCAACGTCCTGACTTTC.

The chain combines TRBV25-1 with TRBJ2-4; no clear D gene. The CDR3 sequence is 11 residues long. V shed 1 base and J shed 7 bases, with 2 bases lying between them. CDR1 is MGHDK, CDR2 SYGVNS, per germline. The CDR3 reads CASSEFNIQYF. The CDR3 nucleotides are TGTGCCAGCAGTGAATTTAACATTCAGTACTTC. The full variable domain, rest sourced from reference TRBV25-1 and TRBJ2-4, is EADIYQTPRYLVIGTGKKITLECSQTMGHDKMYWYQQDPGMELHLIHYSYGVNSTEKGDLSSESTVSRIRTEHFPLTLESARPSHTSQYLCASSEFNIQYFGAGTRLSVL.

The chain links TRBV28 to TRBJ1-3; 8 nucleotides line up with TRBD1. This CDR3 spans 14 amino acids. CDR1 and CDR2 (germline): MDHEN, SYDVKM. The J segment lost 4 bases and the V segment lost 6 bases, leaving 5 bases of the junction unmatched. Written as DNA, the CDR3 is TGTGCCAGCAGCCTACGGACAGGGGGAAACACCATATATTTT. This encodes CASSLRTGGNTIYF.

This clone appeared once. The chain combines TRBV7-9 with TRBJ2-2; 7 bases match TRBD1. This CDR3 is 16 amino acids long. Looked up from germline, CDR1 is SEHNR and CDR2 is FQNEAQ (reference sequence). V shed 1 base and J 3 bases; nucleotides not matched to a gene: 5. The CDR3 loop is CASSLEGQDHTGELFF. In DNA form, the CDR3 reads TGTGCCAGCAGCTTAGAAGGACAGGACCACACCGGGGAGCTGTTTTTT.

V usage is TRBV6-6 and J usage is TRBJ2-5, with D possibly called TRBD1 or TRBD2 (5 bases each). Germline CDR1 reads MNHNY; CDR2 reads SVGAGI (reference sequence). V lost 5 bases and J lost 2, with 18 bases in between. This CDR3 region has 16 residues. The DNA for the CDR3 is TGTGCCAGCAGTCGCGGCTATCGGGGCCTTCAAGAGACCCAGTACTTC. Translation: CASSRGYRGLQETQYF.

V is TRBV4-3 and J is TRBJ2-7; 7 bases fit TRBD1. The germline CDR1 and CDR2 sequences are LGHNA and YSLEER. Trimming removed 4 bases from V and 0 bases from J; junction bases left unmatched: 6. The CDR3 extends over 15 amino acids. The DNA for the CDR3 is TGCGCCAGCAGCCCGGAACAGGGGATCTCCTACGAGCAGTACTTC. This gives the protein CASSPEQGISYEQYF.

This sequence joins TRBV6-6 and TRBJ2-7, with 7 bases that match TRBD2. V trimming: 6 bases; J trimming: 2 bases; junction bases outside the gene matches: 10. The germline CDR1 and CDR2 sequences are MNHNY and SVGAGI (reference sequence). The CDR3 length is 15 residues. CDR3 sequence reads: CASRDPGGPTYEQYF. CDR3 nucleotides: TGTGCCAGCAGGGATCCGGGGGGACCCACCTACGAGCAGTACTTC.